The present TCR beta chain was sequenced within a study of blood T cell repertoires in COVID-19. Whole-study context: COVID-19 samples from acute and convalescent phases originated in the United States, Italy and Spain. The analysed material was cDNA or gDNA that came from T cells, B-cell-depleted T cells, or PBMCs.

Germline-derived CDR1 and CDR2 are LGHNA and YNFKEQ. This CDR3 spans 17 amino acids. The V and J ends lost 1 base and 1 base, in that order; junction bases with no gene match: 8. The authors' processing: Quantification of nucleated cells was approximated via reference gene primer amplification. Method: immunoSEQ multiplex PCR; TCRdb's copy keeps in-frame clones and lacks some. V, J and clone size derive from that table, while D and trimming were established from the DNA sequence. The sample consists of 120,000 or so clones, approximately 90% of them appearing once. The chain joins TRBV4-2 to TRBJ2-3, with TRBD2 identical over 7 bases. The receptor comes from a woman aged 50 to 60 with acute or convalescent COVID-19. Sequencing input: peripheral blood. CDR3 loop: CASSQGVQAGGTDTQYF. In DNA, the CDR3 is TGTGCCAGCAGCCAAGGGGTGCAGGCGGGAGGCACAGATACGCAGTATTTT.